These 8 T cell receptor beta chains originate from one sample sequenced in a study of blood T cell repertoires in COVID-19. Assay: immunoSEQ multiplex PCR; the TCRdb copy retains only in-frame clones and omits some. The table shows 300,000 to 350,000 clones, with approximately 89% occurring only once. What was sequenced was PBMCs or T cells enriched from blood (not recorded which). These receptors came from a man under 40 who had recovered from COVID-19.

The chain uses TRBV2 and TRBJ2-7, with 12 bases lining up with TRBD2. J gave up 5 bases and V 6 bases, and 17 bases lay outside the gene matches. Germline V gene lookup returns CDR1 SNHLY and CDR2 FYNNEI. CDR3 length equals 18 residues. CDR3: CASRNPGLAGGPIHEQYF. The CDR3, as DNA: TGTGCCAGCAGGAACCCAGGGCTAGCGGGGGGGCCGATCCACGAGCAGTACTTC.

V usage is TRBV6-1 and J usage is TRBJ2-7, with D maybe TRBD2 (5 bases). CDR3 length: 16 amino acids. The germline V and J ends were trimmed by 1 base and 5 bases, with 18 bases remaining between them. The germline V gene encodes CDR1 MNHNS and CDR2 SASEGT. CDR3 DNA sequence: TGTGCCAGCAGTGAAGAGATTTTCGAGGGAATGCACGAGCAGTACTTC. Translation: CASSEEIFEGMHEQYF.

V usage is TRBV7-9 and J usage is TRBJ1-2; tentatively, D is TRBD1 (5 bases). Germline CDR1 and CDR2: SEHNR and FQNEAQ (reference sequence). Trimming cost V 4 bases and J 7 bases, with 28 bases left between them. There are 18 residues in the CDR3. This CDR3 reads CASSSNRITREGLSGYTF. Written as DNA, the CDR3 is TGTGCCAGCAGCTCAAACAGGATAACCAGGGAGGGTCTCAGTGGCTACACCTTC.

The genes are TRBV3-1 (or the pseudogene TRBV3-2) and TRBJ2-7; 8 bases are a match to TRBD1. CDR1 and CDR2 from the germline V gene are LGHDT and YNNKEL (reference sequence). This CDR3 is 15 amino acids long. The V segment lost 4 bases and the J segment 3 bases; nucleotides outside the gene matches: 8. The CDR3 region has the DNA TGTGCCAGCAGCCTCCTCTCCGGGACAGGCTACGAGCAGTACTTC. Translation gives CASSLLSGTGYEQYF.

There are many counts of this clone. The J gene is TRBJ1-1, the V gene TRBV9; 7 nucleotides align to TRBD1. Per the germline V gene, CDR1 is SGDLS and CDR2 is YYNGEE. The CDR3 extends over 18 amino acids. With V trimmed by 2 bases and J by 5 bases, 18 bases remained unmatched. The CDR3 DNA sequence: TGTGCCAGCAGCGTGGGACTCGGACAGGAGATTTTCAGGACTGAAGCTTTCTTT. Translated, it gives CASSVGLGQEIFRTEAFF.

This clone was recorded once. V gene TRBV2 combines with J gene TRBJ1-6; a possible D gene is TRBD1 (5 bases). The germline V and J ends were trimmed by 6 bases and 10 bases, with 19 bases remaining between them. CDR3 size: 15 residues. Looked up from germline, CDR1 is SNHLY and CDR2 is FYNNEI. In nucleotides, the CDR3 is TGTGCCAGCAGACCCGGTTCACGGGCAGGGTCACCCCTCCACTTT. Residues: CASRPGSRAGSPLHF.

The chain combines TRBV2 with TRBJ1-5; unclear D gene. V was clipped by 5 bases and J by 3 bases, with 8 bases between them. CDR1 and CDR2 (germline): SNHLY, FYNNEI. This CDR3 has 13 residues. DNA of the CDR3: TGTGCCAGCAGTATTGACATCAATCAGCCCCAGCATTTT. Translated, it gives CASSIDINQPQHF.

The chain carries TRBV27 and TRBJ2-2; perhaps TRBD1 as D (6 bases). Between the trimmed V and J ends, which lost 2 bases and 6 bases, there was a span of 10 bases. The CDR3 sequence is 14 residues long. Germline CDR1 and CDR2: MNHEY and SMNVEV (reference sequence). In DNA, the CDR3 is TGTGCCAGCAGTTTAAGGACAGTCGCCGGGGAGCTGTTTTTT. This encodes CASSLRTVAGELFF.